This entry lists 8 T cell receptor beta chains sequenced from one sample in a study of CXCR3-negative and CXCR3-positive naive CD8 T cells. Via 5' RACE with UMI labels, TRB cDNA libraries were prepared. TCRdb reprocessed the 5' RACE reads and reports one entry per CDR3 protein, with no DNA. This repertoire includes 45,000 to 55,000 distinct CDR3 sequences. The sequenced material came from memory CD8+ T cells from blood. All receptors come from a human donor in good health. Some clones in this sample may be carry-over from other donors' samples.

V and J are TRBV11-2 and TRBJ2-7. The CDR3 contains 12 residues. Germline V gene data show CDR1 as SGHAT and CDR2 as FQNNGV. CDR3 region: CASSLRGDEQYF.

J is TRBJ2-5 and V is TRBV28. The CDR3 runs 11 residues. Germline V gene data show CDR1 as MDHEN and CDR2 as SYDVKM. The CDR3 protein is CASSTSETQYF.

The genes are TRBV28 and TRBJ2-5; the D call of TRBD1 rests on TCRdb alone, since no DNA is present to check it. Germline V gene lookup returns CDR1 MDHEN and CDR2 SYDVKM. This CDR3 has 13 residues. The CDR3 loop is CASSLTGGAAQYF.

This chain links TRBV29-1 with TRBJ2-7; as DNA is missing, the TRBD2 call by TCRdb cannot be tested. This CDR3 is built from 15 residues. Germline V gene data show CDR1 as SQVTM and CDR2 as ANQGSEA. CDR3 region: CSVELSAGPGYEQYF.

This clonotype registers medium-sized by frequency. The chain joins TRBV7-8 to TRBJ1-2; TCRdb lists TRBD1, though no DNA is available to test this call. Germline CDR1 and CDR2: SGHVS and FQNEAQ. CDR3 length equals 13 residues. The chain's CDR3 is CASRHTGDYGYTF.

The V gene is TRBV12-3 or TRBV12-4, the J gene TRBJ2-7; absent DNA, TCRdb's TRBD1 call cannot be checked. The CDR3 contains 13 residues. CDR3: CTSILAGGHEQYF.

This clonotype is called medium-sized (0.01 to 0.1%) based on its frequency. CDR3 protein: CASSLAGTGRDNEQFF. V and J are TRBV28 and TRBJ2-1; absent DNA, TCRdb's TRBD1 call cannot be checked. Germline loops: CDR1 MDHEN, CDR2 SYDVKM. This CDR3 comprises 16 residues.

The V and J genes are TRBV20-1 and TRBJ1-1. This CDR3 is built from 14 residues. Germline V CDR1 and CDR2: DFQATT, SNEGSKA (reference sequence). CDR3 loop: CSARDGQRDTEAFF.